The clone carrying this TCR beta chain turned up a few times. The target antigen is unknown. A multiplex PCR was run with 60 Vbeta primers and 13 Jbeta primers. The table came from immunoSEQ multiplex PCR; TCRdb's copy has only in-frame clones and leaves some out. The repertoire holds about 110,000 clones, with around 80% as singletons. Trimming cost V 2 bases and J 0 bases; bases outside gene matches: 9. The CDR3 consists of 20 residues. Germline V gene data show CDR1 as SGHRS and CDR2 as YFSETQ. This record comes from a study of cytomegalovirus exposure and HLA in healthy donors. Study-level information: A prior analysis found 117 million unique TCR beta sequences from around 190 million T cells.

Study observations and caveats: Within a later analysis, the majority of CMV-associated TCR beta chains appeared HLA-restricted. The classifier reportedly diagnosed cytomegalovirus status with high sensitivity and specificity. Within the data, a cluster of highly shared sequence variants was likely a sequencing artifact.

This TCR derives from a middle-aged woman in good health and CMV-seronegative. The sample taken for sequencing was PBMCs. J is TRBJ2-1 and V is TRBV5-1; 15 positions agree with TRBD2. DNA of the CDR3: TGCGCCAGCAGCTTAGAGGGACTAGCGGGGGGTCAGAGCTCCTACAATGAGCAGTTCTTC. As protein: CASSLEGLAGGQSSYNEQFF.